The rows below give T cell receptor beta chains drawn from one sample of a study of T cell responses to AZD1222 COVID-19 vaccine. Repertoires were generated with immunoSEQ multiplex PCR, while TCRdb's copy carries only in-frame clones and drops some. Among 95,000 to 150,000 clones listed, about 92% were seen once. The sample consisted of peripheral blood, taken 28 days after the second AZD1222 dose. Source of these receptors: an adult who received the AZD1222 COVID-19 vaccine. CDR3s include the opening cysteine and the closing phenylalanine or tryptophan. Each record gives: V gene, clone size, J gene, D gene, CDR3 DNA, CDR3 protein. A D gene is named only where the DNA matches it firmly. Clone size, where shown, is once, few, many, or a class for clones that have expanded.

TRBV5-1,-,TRBJ2-3,TRBD1,TGCGCCAGCAGCTTGGGACAGGGGTTCACAGATACGCAGTATTTT,CASSLGQGFTDTQYF
TRBV6-1,once,TRBJ1-5,-,TGTGCCAGCAGTGAAGGTCTGGGTGGTCAGCCCCAGCATTTT,CASSEGLGGQPQHF
TRBV7-8,-,TRBJ1-5,-,TGTGCCAGCAGAACGGGAATAGGTCAGCCCCAGCATTTT,CASRTGIGQPQHF
TRBV7-9,-,TRBJ2-1,TRBD2,TGTGCCAGCAGCTTAACTAGCGGGGGAGGTAATGAGCAGTTCTTC,CASSLTSGGGNEQFF
TRBV11-2,-,TRBJ2-1,TRBD2,TGTGCCAGCAGCATGGGACTAGCGGGGGGGCATTACAATGAGCAGTTCTTC,CASSMGLAGGHYNEQFF
TRBV10-1,-,TRBJ1-6,-,TGCGCCAGCAGTGAAGGGAGTTCACCCCTCCACTTT,CASSEGSSPLHF
TRBV28,-,TRBJ2-3,-,TGTGCCAGCAGCCCCCCAGGTGGTCTGAATTGGGATACGCAGTATTTT,CASSPPGGLNWDTQYF
TRBV10-2,-,TRBJ1-2,TRBD1,TGCGCCACCCTACCTCGGACAGGGGTCGGCTACACCTTC,CATLPRTGVGYTF
TRBV11-3,-,TRBJ2-1,TRBD1,TGTGCCAGCAGCCCTGGGGGGACAGGGGAAGGCAATGAGCAGTTCTTC,CASSPGGTGEGNEQFF
TRBV6-2/TRBV6-3,-,TRBJ1-2,TRBD1,TGTGCCAGCAGTTCCACGACAGGGGCTAACTATGGCTACACCTTC,CASSSTTGANYGYTF
TRBV20-1,-,TRBJ1-4,-,TGCAGTGCTAGTCCGCGGCGGGCTGAAAAACTGTTTTTT,CSASPRRAEKLFF
TRBV27,once,TRBJ1-1,-,TGTGCCAGCACCCGGACAAGGAACACTGAAGCTTTCTTT,CASTRTRNTEAFF
TRBV7-9,-,TRBJ1-1,-,TGTGCCAGCAGCTTAGTGAAGGGGTCGGTGTGGGACACTGAAGCTTTCTTT,CASSLVKGSVWDTEAFF
TRBV10-3,-,TRBJ2-1,-,TGTGCCATCAGTGAAGGATCGTATGAGCAGTTCTTC,CAISEGSYEQFF
TRBV4-1,-,TRBJ1-1,-,TGCGCCAGCAGCCTAGGAGGCGGAGAAGCTTTCTTT,CASSLGGGEAFF
TRBV5-1,-,TRBJ1-1,TRBD1,TGCGCCAGCAGCTCGACAGGGGTTGTTACTGAAGCTTTCTTT,CASSSTGVVTEAFF
TRBV19,-,TRBJ1-6,-,TGTGCCAGTACCCTAGGGCGGTCGAGCTCCTATAATTCACCCCTCCACTTT,CASTLGRSSSYNSPLHF
TRBV4-1,-,TRBJ2-2,-,TGCGCCAGCAGCCAAGACGGAACGACGACCGGGGAGCTGTTTTTT,CASSQDGTTTGELFF
TRBV4-1,-,TRBJ2-1,TRBD2,TGCGCCAGCAGCCAAGTAGCGGGCCCATACAATGAGCAGTTCTTC,CASSQVAGPYNEQFF